These 24 T cell receptor beta chains were all obtained from the same sample, sequenced in a study of PD-L1 blockade in urothelial cancer. Here immunoSEQ multiplex PCR was the method, and the copy in TCRdb shows in-frame clones only, minus some. Seen here are 30,000 to 40,000 clones, about 83% observed once, and the top ten hold approximately 16%. This material consisted of PBMCs, taken around atezolizumab (anti-PD-L1) treatment. Receptor source: a man aged 55-75 years with urothelial cancer.

The chain carries TRBV25-1 and TRBJ2-3; 8 bases are a match to TRBD1. Germline CDR1 and CDR2: MGHDK and SYGVNS. Trimming cost V 6 bases and J 7 bases; bases outside gene matches: 9. This CDR3 is 14 amino acids long. CDR3 sequence: CASRDRAGANTQYF. CDR3 DNA: TGTGCCAGCAGGGACAGGGCAGGGGCAAATACGCAGTATTTT. The full variable domain, rest sourced from reference TRBV25-1 and TRBJ2-3, is EADIYQTPRYLVIGTGKKITLECSQTMGHDKMYWYQQDPGMELHLIHYSYGVNSTEKGDLSSESTVSRIRTEHFPLTLESARPSHTSQYLCASRDRAGANTQYFGPGTRLTVL.

Only a few counts were recorded for this clone. The chain carries TRBV5-4 and TRBJ2-7; the match to TRBD2 covers 8 bases. Germline V lookup: CDR1 SGHNT, CDR2 YYREEE (reference sequence). The CDR3 runs to 13 residues. V lost 1 base to trimming and J lost 7 bases; unmatched junction nucleotides: 4. The CDR3 DNA follows: TGTGCCAGCAGCTTGCGGGAGGGCCGGGAGCAGTACTTC. It specifies CASSLREGREQYF.

This chain links TRBV11-3 with TRBJ2-7; 10 bases line up with TRBD2. The length of the CDR3 is 15 residues. Germline-derived CDR1 and CDR2 are SGHNT and YENEEA. V was pared by 5 bases and J by 3 bases, with 7 bases of the junction left unmatched. The chain's CDR3 is CASSPPLAGDYEQYF. CDR3 coding DNA: TGTGCCAGCAGCCCCCCCCTAGCGGGAGACTACGAGCAGTACTTC.

The chain recombines TRBV19 with TRBJ2-7; a weak D match, TRBD2 (5 bases). CDR3 length equals 14 residues. Trimming shortened V by 5 bases and J by 1 base, and 12 bases separated the two germline ends. Germline values: CDR1 LNHDA, CDR2 SQIVND (reference sequence). CDR3 sequence (DNA): TGTGCCAGTAGTTCCCGGACGGGATCCTACGAGCAGTACTTC. Amino acids: CASSSRTGSYEQYF.

The genes are TRBV6-1 and TRBJ1-5; weak D call: TRBD1 (6 bases). V gave up 10 bases and J gave up 0 bases, with 13 bases separating them. The germline gives CDR1 MNHNS, CDR2 SASEGT. This CDR3 region has 14 residues. The CDR3 DNA reads as TGTGCCACCTCCGACAGGTTTAGCAATCAGCCCCAGCATTTT. Its protein is CATSDRFSNQPQHF.

A few counts support this clone. The chain joins TRBV28 to TRBJ1-2; 8 bases align to TRBD1. CDR1 and CDR2 from the germline V gene are MDHEN and SYDVKM. With 5 bases clipped from V and 1 base from J, the junction kept 6 bases outside the gene matches. The CDR3 length is 15 residues. This chain's CDR3 is CASSPWTGINYGYTF. The CDR3 region has the DNA TGTGCCAGCAGTCCGTGGACAGGGATTAACTATGGCTACACCTTC.

This clone was observed a single time. The gene calls are TRBV6-6 and TRBJ1-1; D not resolved. This CDR3 contains 12 residues. The germline gives CDR1 MNHNY, CDR2 SVGAGI (reference sequence). The V gene lost 4 bases and the J gene lost 0 bases, with 3 bases spanning the gap. For the CDR3, the DNA is TGTGCCAGCAGTTCCATGAACACTGAAGCTTTCTTT. This gives the protein CASSSMNTEAFF.

The chain has TRBV11-2 and TRBJ2-1; D is possibly TRBD2 (5 bases). Trimming stripped 5 bases from V and 0 bases from J, with 17 bases between. The CDR3 is made up of 17 amino acids. Germline CDR1 reads SGHAT; CDR2 reads FQNNGV. The CDR3 DNA sequence: TGTGCCAGCAGCCTGTTAGTCCGGAGGAGCTCCTACAATGAGCAGTTCTTC. Residues: CASSLLVRRSSYNEQFF.

This chain joins TRBV6-5 and TRBJ2-7; D not resolved. CDR1 is MNHEY and CDR2 is SVGAGI in the germline V gene. CDR3 length: 14 residues. Trimming removed 5 bases from V and 0 bases from J, with 11 bases in between. The CDR3 protein is CASSQPTISYEQYF. The CDR3 DNA sequence: TGTGCCAGCAGTCAACCGACAATCTCCTACGAGCAGTACTTC.

This chain uses TRBV4-1 with TRBJ2-3; D is unresolved. The CDR3 loop spans 16 amino acids. With 1 base removed from V and 0 bases from J, the gap between germline ends came to 11 bases. Germline V gene lookup returns CDR1 MGHRA and CDR2 YSYEKL. CDR3 bases: TGCGCCAGCAGCCAAGTGAATCTAGTTAGCACAGATACGCAGTATTTT. Its translation is CASSQVNLVSTDTQYF.

The chain joins TRBV5-5 to TRBJ1-5; D not certain. Trimming removed 0 bases at V and 5 bases at J, with 9 bases between. Germline CDR1 SGHKS, CDR2 YYEKEE (reference sequence). The CDR3 extends over 14 amino acids. The CDR3 nucleotides read TGTGCCAGCAGCTTGGGCGTAATGGATCAGCCCCAGCATTTT. Its protein is CASSLGVMDQPQHF.

The table lists this clone with a count of one. V and J are TRBV11-2 and TRBJ2-2; possibly TRBD2 for D (6 bases). The CDR3 is 15 residues long. In germline, CDR1 is SGHAT, CDR2 FQNNGV. Between the trimmed V and J ends, which lost 7 bases and 3 bases, there was a span of 15 bases. Written as DNA, the CDR3 is TGTGCCAGCATCCCCGGCGGGATGGACACCGGGGAGCTGTTTTTT. It codes for CASIPGGMDTGELFF.

V usage is TRBV6-1 and J usage is TRBJ2-7; D unresolved. The CDR3 consists of 13 residues. The germline CDR1 and CDR2 sequences are MNHNS and SASEGT. Trimming left V 6 bases short and J 7 bases short, with 16 bases between. CDR3 bases: TGTGCCAGCAGCTATTCAAGCACTTGGGAGCAGTACTTC. Translated: CASSYSSTWEQYF.

The rearrangement links TRBV29-1 to TRBJ2-1; 10 positions agree with TRBD2. The length of the CDR3 is 14 residues. The germline gives CDR1 SQVTM, CDR2 ANQGSEA. After removal of 3 bases from V and 8 bases from J, the junction contained 7 bases not matched to a gene. The CDR3 DNA follows: TGCAGCGTTGACTCGGCTAGCGGGAGCTATGAGCAGTTCTTC. Translated: CSVDSASGSYEQFF.

CDR3 region: CASGRDRYYEQYF. As DNA, the CDR3 is TGTGCCAGCGGACGGGACAGATACTACGAGCAGTACTTC. The rearrangement links TRBV6-6 to TRBJ2-7; 7 positions match TRBD1. The ends lost 8 bases at V and 3 bases at J; junction bases unmatched: 7. There are 13 residues in the CDR3. Germline V lookup: CDR1 MNHNY, CDR2 SVGAGI (reference sequence).

The V gene is TRBV6-5, the J gene TRBJ2-7, with 10 positions matching TRBD1. The CDR3 runs to 12 residues. V lost 10 bases, J lost 5 bases, and 5 bases stayed unmatched. Germline lookup yields CDR1 MNHEY and CDR2 SVGAGI. DNA of the CDR3: TGTGCCACGGGGACAGGGGTACACGAGCAGTACTTC. It is translated as CATGTGVHEQYF.

This clone was detected once. In DNA, the CDR3 is TGTGCCTGGAGTGCCCAGGGGGCGGGGGAAAAACTGTTTTTT. This translates into CAWSAQGAGEKLFF. The rearrangement links TRBV30 to TRBJ1-4; 8 positions match TRBD1. The CDR3 sequence is 14 residues long. Per the germline V gene, CDR1 is GTSNPN and CDR2 is SVGIG (reference sequence). Losses at the gene ends were 1 base for V and 8 bases for J; bases not matched to a gene: 6.

The chain recombines TRBV9 with TRBJ2-4; D gene ambiguous. CDR1 SGDLS and CDR2 YYNGEE come from the germline V gene. Trimming cost V 1 base and J 2 bases, with 13 bases left between them. This CDR3 comprises 16 residues. DNA of the CDR3: TGTGCCAGCAGCGTATCGAGTGGGCAGTCCAAAAACATTCAGTACTTC. Amino acids: CASSVSSGQSKNIQYF. Based on the CDR3 plus reference TRBV9 and TRBJ2-4, the full variable domain is DSGVTQTPKHLITATGQRVTLRCSPRSGDLSVYWYQQSLDQGLQFLIQYYNGEERAKGNILERFSAQQFPDLHSELNLSSLELGDSALYFCASSVSSGQSKNIQYFGAGTRLSVL.

This clone has only one observation. This chain connects TRBV5-1 to TRBJ2-6, with 7 positions matching TRBD2. Unmatched junction bases numbered 7, after V lost 1 base and J lost 0 bases. This CDR3 spans 18 amino acids. Germline V lookup: CDR1 SGHRS, CDR2 YFSETQ. The CDR3 nucleotides read TGCGCCAGCAGCTTGTACCCTAGCGGAAGCTCTGGGGCCAACGTCCTGACTTTC. It is translated as CASSLYPSGSSGANVLTF.

The chain combines TRBV15 with TRBJ2-7; 9 bases are shared with TRBD1. The V segment lost 5 bases and the J segment 3 bases; nucleotides outside the gene matches: 5. The CDR3 sequence is 14 residues long. Germline CDR1 and CDR2: LNHNV and YYDKDF (reference sequence). The CDR3 bases are TGTGCCACCAGCGGGGACAGGGCTCGCTACGAGCAGTACTTC. This codes for CATSGDRARYEQYF.

The V call is TRBV11-2, the J call TRBJ2-5, with a tentative D call TRBD1 (5 bases). The length of the CDR3 is 17 residues. Germline CDR1 is SGHAT and CDR2 is FQNNGV. V dropped 0 bases and J dropped 1 base, with 15 bases sitting between them. CDR3 in amino acids: CASSLESPIRGQETQYF. The CDR3 DNA sequence: TGTGCCAGCAGCTTAGAGTCACCCATAAGGGGCCAAGAGACCCAGTACTTC.

This chain links TRBV7-2 with TRBJ2-7, with D perhaps matching TRBD1 (5 bases). CDR3 length: 14 residues. Germline CDR1 SGHTA, CDR2 FQGNSA. V shed 5 bases and J shed 2 bases, with 13 bases lying between them. The CDR3 coding sequence is TGTGCCAGCAGCCCCCAGGGTAGGGCCTACGAGCAGTACTTC. As protein: CASSPQGRAYEQYF.

A few counts support this clone. The identical CDR3 is also encoded by other nucleotide sequences in the sample. The chain uses TRBV6-1 and TRBJ1-6, with D uncertain. V shed 6 bases and J shed 7 bases, with 4 bases lying between them. Germline CDR1 reads MNHNS; CDR2 reads SASEGT. This CDR3 is 11 amino acids long. CDR3 sequence: CASSQNSPLHF. The CDR3 region has the DNA TGTGCCAGCAGCCAGAATTCACCCCTCCACTTT.

Here the CDR3 reads CASSVAPGTEAFF. The CDR3 DNA follows: TGTGCCAGCAGCGTAGCTCCCGGCACTGAAGCTTTCTTT. The chain combines TRBV9 with TRBJ1-1; D gene uncertain. This CDR3 comprises 13 residues. The germline V gene encodes CDR1 SGDLS and CDR2 YYNGEE. The V end lost 0 bases, the J end lost 4 bases, and 7 bases lay between the germline ends.